Ten or more counts support the clone carrying this T cell receptor (beta chain). Its antigen is currently unknown. This entry belongs to a study of identical twins. Findings and limits, study-wide: Zero-insertion analyses might be partly confounded by invariant T cells like MAIT and iNKT.

Template switching, a step in the protocol, added a universal primer site, and cDNA carried unique molecular identifiers. MiXCR, applied by TCRdb to the 5' RACE reads, yields one record per CDR3 protein. The sample lists approximately 410,000 distinct CDR3 sequences, approximately 18% occurring once. The V gene's germline CDR1 is ENHRY and CDR2 SYGVKD. The length of the CDR3 is 15 residues. The germline V and J ends were trimmed by 0 bases and 9 bases, with 12 bases remaining between them. This chain links TRBV10-3 with TRBJ1-6, with a weak D call TRBD1 (5 bases). Sequencing was done on a sample of naive T cells sorted from blood. This TCR was recovered from a man aged 50-60 years in good health. In DNA form, the CDR3 reads TGTGCCATCAGTGAGTCCGGGGGAAGGGGTTCACCCCTCCACTTT. Protein: CAISESGGRGSPLHF.